Following are 21 T cell receptor beta chains from one sample sequenced in a study of cytomegalovirus exposure and HLA in healthy donors. A multiplex PCR was run with 60 Vbeta primers and 13 Jbeta primers. Clones were read by immunoSEQ multiplex PCR, and TCRdb kept only the in-frame ones, dropping some. The sample holds some 120,000 clones; approximately 9.4% are singletons and the top ten take 3%. Sequencing was carried out using PBMCs. These receptors were obtained from a man aged 30-40 years in good health and CMV-seronegative.

The table lists this clone with a few counts. V usage is TRBV29-1 and J usage is TRBJ1-2; D unclear. The ends were cut back, 6 bases at V and 8 bases at J, with 16 bases in the middle. CDR3 size: 12 residues. CDR1 SQVTM and CDR2 ANQGSEA come from the germline V gene. Here the CDR3 reads CSVGESYVGYTF. The CDR3 DNA reads as TGCAGCGTGGGCGAATCGTATGTGGGCTACACCTTC.

The J gene is TRBJ1-1, the V gene TRBV6-5, with D perhaps TRBD1 (6 bases). The CDR3 runs to 14 residues. V was trimmed by 6 bases and J by 1 base, leaving 12 bases between them. Germline V CDR1 and CDR2: MNHEY, SVGAGI. CDR3 sequence reads: CASRPGTQNTEAFF. The CDR3, as DNA: TGTGCCAGCAGGCCCGGGACACAGAACACTGAAGCTTTCTTT.

This clone has only a few counts. The chain uses TRBV5-1 and TRBJ2-3; TRBD2 aligns across 10 bases. The CDR3 covers 16 residues. Losses at the gene ends were 3 bases for V and 5 bases for J; bases not matched to a gene: 9. CDR1 is SGHRS and CDR2 is YFSETQ in the germline V gene. The CDR3 nucleotides read TGCGCCAGCAGCTATAGGACTAGCGGATCGTTAGATACGCAGTATTTT. Amino acid sequence: CASSYRTSGSLDTQYF.

The chain has TRBV29-1 and TRBJ2-7; 10 bases agree with TRBD2. With 2 bases clipped from V and 1 base from J, the junction kept 11 bases outside the gene matches. CDR3 length: 17 residues. Germline loops: CDR1 SQVTM, CDR2 ANQGSEA. CDR3 residues: CSVESVGLADASYEQYF. The DNA for the CDR3 is TGCAGCGTTGAATCGGTAGGACTAGCGGACGCTTCCTACGAGCAGTACTTC.

This clone was picked up a small number of times. The chain employs TRBV9 and TRBJ2-1, with 11 bases aligning to TRBD2. Trimming removed 0 bases from V and 12 bases from J; junction bases left unmatched: 11. The CDR3 runs 16 residues. The V gene's germline CDR1 is SGDLS and CDR2 YYNGEE. CDR3 in DNA: TGTGCCAGCAGCGTAGGGGTAGCGGGAGGGGGATTTCCGCAGTTCTTC. It codes for CASSVGVAGGGFPQFF.

This clone was seen only a few times. This chain links TRBV7-6 with TRBJ2-7; D may be TRBD2 (6 bases). This CDR3 is built from 12 residues. Per the germline V gene, CDR1 is SGHVS and CDR2 is FNYEAQ. Trimming left V 9 bases short and J 7 bases short, with 16 bases between. The CDR3 DNA reads as TGTGCCAGTGGACGAGATGGAGGGGAGCAGTACTTC. Protein product: CASGRDGGEQYF.

J is TRBJ1-2 and V is TRBV19, with a weak D call TRBD1 (5 bases). CDR3 length: 14 amino acids. Germline assignment: CDR1 LNHDA and CDR2 SQIVND (reference sequence). Trimming took off 6 bases at V and 6 bases at J, with 17 bases between the two ends. CDR3 protein: CASSLRGGTDGYTF. CDR3 bases: TGTGCCAGTAGCCTCCGCGGAGGGACGGATGGCTACACCTTC.

This clone has more than one count but fewer than ten. This sequence joins TRBV6-6 and TRBJ1-1; D not resolved. The V end was cut by 6 bases, the J end by 0 bases, with 11 bases between. This CDR3 contains 14 residues. Per the germline V gene, CDR1 is MNHNY and CDR2 is SVGAGI (reference sequence). This CDR3 reads CASRPLGMNTEAFF. The CDR3, as DNA: TGTGCCAGCAGACCCCTCGGGATGAACACTGAAGCTTTCTTT.

This chain connects TRBV5-1 to TRBJ2-3, with TRBD2 matching 10 bases. V shed 3 bases and J 0 bases; nucleotides not matched to a gene: 4. CDR3 length: 16 residues. Germline CDR1 is SGHRS and CDR2 is YFSETQ. CDR3 DNA sequence: TGCGCCAGCAGCTGGCGGACTAGCGGCAGCACAGATACGCAGTATTTT. Its translation: CASSWRTSGSTDTQYF.

The chain joins TRBV7-3 to TRBJ1-2, with a possible D match to TRBD1 (5 bases). V gave up 5 bases and J gave up 4 bases, with 11 bases separating them. The CDR3 spans 13 residues. The V gene's germline CDR1 is SGHTA and CDR2 FQGTGA. This CDR3 is CASSPGGGYGYTF. CDR3 nucleotide sequence: TGTGCCAGCAGCCCTGGGGGAGGCTATGGCTACACCTTC.

This clone was counted only a few times. The chain recombines TRBV28 with TRBJ2-5; D not resolved. In germline, CDR1 is MDHEN, CDR2 SYDVKM. V was clipped by 4 bases and J by 2 bases, with 5 bases between them. This CDR3 comprises 12 residues. The CDR3 DNA is TGTGCCAGCAGTTCGAGACAAGAGACCCAGTACTTC. Translation gives CASSSRQETQYF.

The rearrangement links TRBV5-1 to TRBJ2-5; 12 bases align to TRBD1. The length of the CDR3 is 16 residues. The germline V gene has CDR1 SGHRS and CDR2 YFSETQ. Trimming cost V 7 bases and J 1 base; bases outside gene matches: 8. The CDR3 region is CASATGTGGLQETQYF. The DNA of the CDR3 is TGCGCCAGCGCGACCGGGACAGGGGGCCTCCAAGAGACCCAGTACTTC.

The rearrangement uses TRBV7-9 and TRBJ1-6; no firm D call. V shed 4 bases and J shed 8 bases, with 15 bases lying between them. The V gene's germline CDR1 is SEHNR and CDR2 FQNEAQ (reference sequence). This CDR3 spans 15 amino acids. For the CDR3, the DNA is TGTGCCAGCAGCTCTTCGACGGGAACGTATTCACCCCTCCACTTT. Translation: CASSSSTGTYSPLHF.

J is TRBJ2-5 and V is TRBV5-4; 7 bases map to TRBD1. CDR1 and CDR2 (germline): SGHNT, YYREEE (reference sequence). This CDR3 is 14 amino acids long. The J segment lost 1 base and the V segment lost 4 bases, leaving 4 bases of the junction unmatched. The CDR3 sequence: CASSPTGTQETQYF. CDR3 bases: TGTGCCAGCAGCCCGACAGGGACCCAAGAGACCCAGTACTTC.

V gene TRBV11-3 combines with J gene TRBJ2-5; 10 bases agree with TRBD2. This CDR3 is 15 amino acids long. J lost 4 bases, V lost 0 bases, and 2 bases had no gene match. Germline V gene data show CDR1 as SGHNT and CDR2 as YENEEA. As DNA, the CDR3 is TGTGCCAGCAGCTTAGATGCTAGCGGGGGAGAGACCCAGTACTTC. Its translation is CASSLDASGGETQYF.

On this clone: The junction shows a germline mismatch at one end, possibly a read error. The chain uses TRBV5-1 and TRBJ2-3; TRBD1 might be the D (6 bases). The CDR3 consists of 13 residues. Germline V gene data show CDR1 as SGHRS and CDR2 as YFSETQ. CDR3 bases: TGCGCCAGCAGCATGACAGGAAGAGATACGCGGTATTTT. It yields the protein CASSMTGRDTRYF.

The CDR3 reads CAWSVGQGTDTQYF. The CDR3 coding sequence is TGTGCCTGGAGTGTAGGGCAGGGGACAGATACGCAGTATTTT. The chain links TRBV30 to TRBJ2-3, with D possibly being TRBD1 (6 bases). The germline V gene has CDR1 GTSNPN and CDR2 SVGIG (reference sequence). There are 14 residues in the CDR3. V lost 0 bases to trimming and J lost 3 bases, with 10 bases between them.

J is TRBJ1-3 and V is TRBV2, with 8 bases fitting TRBD1. The CDR3 is 15 amino acids. Germline lookup yields CDR1 SNHLY and CDR2 FYNNEI. The V gene end was trimmed by 8 bases and the J gene end by 0 bases; junction bases not matched to a gene: 6. CDR3 sequence reads: CASGQGLSSGNTIYF. CDR3 nucleotides: TGTGCCAGCGGACAGGGTTTGAGCTCTGGAAACACCATATATTTT.

V usage is TRBV30 and J usage is TRBJ2-3; TRBD2 is a possible D gene (7 bases). The CDR3 totals 14 residues. Per germline, CDR1 GTSNPN and CDR2 SVGIG (reference sequence). V lost 4 bases and J lost 2, with 13 bases in between. The CDR3: CAWNGGGPTDTQYF. Written as DNA, the CDR3 is TGTGCCTGGAATGGCGGGGGCCCCACAGATACGCAGTATTTT.

This clone was counted between two and nine times. The chain links TRBV19 to TRBJ2-7; 8 bases fit TRBD1. The germline V gene has CDR1 LNHDA and CDR2 SQIVND (reference sequence). V gave up 4 bases and J gave up 0 bases; unmatched junction bases: 8. This CDR3 region has 16 residues. CDR3 region: CASSRGGGQGSYEQYF. In DNA form, the CDR3 reads TGTGCCAGTAGTAGGGGAGGCGGACAGGGCTCCTACGAGCAGTACTTC.

The chain has TRBV15 and TRBJ1-5; D is perhaps TRBD1 (6 bases). This CDR3 region has 13 residues. Trimming cost V 4 bases and J 6 bases, with 10 bases left between them. From germline, CDR1 is LNHNV and CDR2 YYDKDF (reference sequence). The CDR3 region has the DNA TGTGCCACCAGCACAAGGGGGACTCAGCCCCAGCATTTT. This translates into CATSTRGTQPQHF.